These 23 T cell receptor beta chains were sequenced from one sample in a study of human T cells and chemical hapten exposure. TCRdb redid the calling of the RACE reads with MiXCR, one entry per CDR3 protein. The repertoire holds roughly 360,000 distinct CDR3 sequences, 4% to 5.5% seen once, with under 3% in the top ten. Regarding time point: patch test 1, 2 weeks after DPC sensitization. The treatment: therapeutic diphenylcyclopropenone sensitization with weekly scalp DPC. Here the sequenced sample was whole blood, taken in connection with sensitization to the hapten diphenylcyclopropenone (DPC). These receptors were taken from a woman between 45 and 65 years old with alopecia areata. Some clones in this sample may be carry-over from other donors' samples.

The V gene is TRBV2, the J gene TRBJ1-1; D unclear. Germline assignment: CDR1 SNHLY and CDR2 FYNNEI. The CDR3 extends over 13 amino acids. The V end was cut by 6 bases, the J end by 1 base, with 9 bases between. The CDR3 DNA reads TGTGCCAGCAGGGCCGGGTGGAACACTGAAGCTTTCTTT. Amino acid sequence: CASRAGWNTEAFF.

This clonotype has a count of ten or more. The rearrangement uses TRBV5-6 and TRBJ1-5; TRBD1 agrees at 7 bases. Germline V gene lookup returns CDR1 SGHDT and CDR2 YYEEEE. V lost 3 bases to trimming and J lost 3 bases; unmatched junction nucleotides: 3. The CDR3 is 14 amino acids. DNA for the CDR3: TGTGCCAGCAGCTGGGGGACAGACAATCAGCCCCAGCATTTT. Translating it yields CASSWGTDNQPQHF.

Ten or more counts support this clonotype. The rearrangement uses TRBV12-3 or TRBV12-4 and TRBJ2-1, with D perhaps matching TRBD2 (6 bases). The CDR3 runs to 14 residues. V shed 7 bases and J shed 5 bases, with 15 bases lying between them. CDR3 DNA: TGTGCCAGCACCCCTTATGAGCGGGACAATGAGCAGTTCTTC. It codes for CASTPYERDNEQFF.

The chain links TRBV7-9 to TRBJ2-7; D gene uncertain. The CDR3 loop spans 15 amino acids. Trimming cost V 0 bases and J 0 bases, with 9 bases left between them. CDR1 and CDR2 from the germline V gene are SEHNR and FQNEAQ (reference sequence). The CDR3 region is CASSLAGARSYEQYF. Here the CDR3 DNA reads TGTGCCAGCAGCTTAGCGGGTGCCCGCTCCTACGAGCAGTACTTC. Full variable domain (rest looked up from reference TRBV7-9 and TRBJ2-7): DTGVSQNPRHKITKRGQNVTFRCDPISEHNRLYWYRQTLGQGPEFLTYFQNEAQLEKSRLLSDRFSAERPKGSFSTLEIQRTEQGDSAMYLCASSLAGARSYEQYFGPGTRLTVT.

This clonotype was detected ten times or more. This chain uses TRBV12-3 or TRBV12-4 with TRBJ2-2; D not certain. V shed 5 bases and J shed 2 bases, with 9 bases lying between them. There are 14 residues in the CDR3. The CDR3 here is CASSTYKNTGELFF. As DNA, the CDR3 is TGTGCCAGCAGTACCTACAAAAACACCGGGGAGCTGTTTTTT.

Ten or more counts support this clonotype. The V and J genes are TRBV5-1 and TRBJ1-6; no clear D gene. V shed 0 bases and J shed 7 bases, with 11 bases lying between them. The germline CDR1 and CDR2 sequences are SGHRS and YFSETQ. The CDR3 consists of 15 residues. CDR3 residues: CASSLEIVTNSPLHF. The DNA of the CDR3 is TGCGCCAGCAGCTTGGAAATTGTCACCAATTCACCCCTCCACTTT. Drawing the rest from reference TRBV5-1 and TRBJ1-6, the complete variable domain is KAGVTQTPRYLIKTRGQQVTLSCSPISGHRSVSWYQQTPGQGLQFLFEYFSETQRNKGNFPGRFSGRQFSNSRSEMNVSTLELGDSALYLCASSLEIVTNSPLHFGNGTRLTVT.

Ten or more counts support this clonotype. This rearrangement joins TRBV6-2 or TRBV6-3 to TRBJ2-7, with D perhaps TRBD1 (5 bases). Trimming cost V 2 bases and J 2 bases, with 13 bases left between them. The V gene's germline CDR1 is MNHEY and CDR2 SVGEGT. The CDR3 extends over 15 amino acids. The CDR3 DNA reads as TGTGCCAGCAGTTACCCTCCGGAAGGGGCCTACGAGCAGTACTTC. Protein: CASSYPPEGAYEQYF.

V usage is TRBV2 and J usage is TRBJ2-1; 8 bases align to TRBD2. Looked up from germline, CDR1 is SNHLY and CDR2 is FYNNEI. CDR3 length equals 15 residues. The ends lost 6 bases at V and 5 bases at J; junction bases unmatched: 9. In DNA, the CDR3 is TGTGCCAGCAGCCCGGGGCTAGCGGGCCACAATGAGCAGTTCTTC. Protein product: CASSPGLAGHNEQFF. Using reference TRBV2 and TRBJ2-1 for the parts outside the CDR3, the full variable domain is EPEVTQTPSHQVTQMGQEVILRCVPISNHLYFYWYRQILGQKVEFLVSFYNNEISEKSEIFDDQFSVERPDGSNFTLKIRSTKLEDSAMYFCASSPGLAGHNEQFFGPGTRLTVL.

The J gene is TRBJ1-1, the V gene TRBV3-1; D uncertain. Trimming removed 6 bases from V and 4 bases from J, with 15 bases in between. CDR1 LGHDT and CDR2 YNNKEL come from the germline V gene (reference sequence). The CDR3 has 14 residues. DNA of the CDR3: TGTGCCAGCAGTCTACCCGCCCGTAGCACTGAAGCTTTCTTT. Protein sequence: CASSLPARSTEAFF.

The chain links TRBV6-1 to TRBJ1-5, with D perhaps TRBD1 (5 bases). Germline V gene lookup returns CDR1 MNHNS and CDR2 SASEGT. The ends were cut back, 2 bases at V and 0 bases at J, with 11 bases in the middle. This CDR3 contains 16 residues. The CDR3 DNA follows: TGTGCCAGCAGTGAATGGGGGATTTATAGCAATCAGCCCCAGCATTTT. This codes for CASSEWGIYSNQPQHF.

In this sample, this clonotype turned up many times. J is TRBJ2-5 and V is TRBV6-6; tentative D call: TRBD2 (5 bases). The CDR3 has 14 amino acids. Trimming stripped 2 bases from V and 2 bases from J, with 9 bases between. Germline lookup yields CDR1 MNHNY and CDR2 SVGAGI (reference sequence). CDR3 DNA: TGTGCCAGCAGTTACAGAGGGTTACAAGAGACCCAGTACTTC. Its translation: CASSYRGLQETQYF.

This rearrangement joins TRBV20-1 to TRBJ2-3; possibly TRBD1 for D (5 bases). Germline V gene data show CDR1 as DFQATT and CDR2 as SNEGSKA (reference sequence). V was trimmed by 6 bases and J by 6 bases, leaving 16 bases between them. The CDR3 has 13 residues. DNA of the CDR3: TGCAGTGCCCCACGTAGGGGTCAGGATACGCAGTATTTT. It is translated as CSAPRRGQDTQYF.

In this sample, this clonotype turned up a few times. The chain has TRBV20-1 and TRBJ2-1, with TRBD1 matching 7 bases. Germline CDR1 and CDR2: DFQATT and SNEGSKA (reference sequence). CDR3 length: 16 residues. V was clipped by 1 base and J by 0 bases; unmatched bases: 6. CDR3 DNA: TGCAGTGCTAGAGGGGAGACAGGGAGCTCCTACAATGAGCAGTTCTTC. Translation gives CSARGETGSSYNEQFF.

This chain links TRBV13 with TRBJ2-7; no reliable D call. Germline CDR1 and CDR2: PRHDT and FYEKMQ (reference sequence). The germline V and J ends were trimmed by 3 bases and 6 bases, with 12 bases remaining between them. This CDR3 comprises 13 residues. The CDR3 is CASSFRTAREQYF. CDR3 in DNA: TGTGCCAGCAGCTTCCGGACGGCCCGCGAGCAGTACTTC. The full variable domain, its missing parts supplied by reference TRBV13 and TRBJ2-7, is AAGVIQSPRHLIKEKRETATLKCYPIPRHDTVYWYQQGPGQDPQFLISFYEKMQSDKGSIPDRFSAQQFSDYHSELNMSSLELGDSALYFCASSFRTAREQYFGPGTRLTVT.

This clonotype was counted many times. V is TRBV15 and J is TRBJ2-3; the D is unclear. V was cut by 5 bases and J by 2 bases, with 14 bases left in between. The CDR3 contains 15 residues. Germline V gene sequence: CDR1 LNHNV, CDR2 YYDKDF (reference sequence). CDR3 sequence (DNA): TGTGCCACCAGCGGAACATTTGGGGACACAGATACGCAGTATTTT. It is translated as CATSGTFGDTDTQYF.

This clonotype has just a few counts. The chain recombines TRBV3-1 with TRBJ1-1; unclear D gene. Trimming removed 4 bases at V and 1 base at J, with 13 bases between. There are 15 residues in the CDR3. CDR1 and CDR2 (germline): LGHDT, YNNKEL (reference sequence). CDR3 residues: CASSPFGRENTEAFF. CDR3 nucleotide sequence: TGTGCCAGCAGCCCCTTCGGGCGAGAGAACACTGAAGCTTTCTTT.

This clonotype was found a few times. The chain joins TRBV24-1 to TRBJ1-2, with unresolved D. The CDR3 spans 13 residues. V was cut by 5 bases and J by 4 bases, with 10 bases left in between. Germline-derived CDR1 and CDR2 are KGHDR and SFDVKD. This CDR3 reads CATSAKNSYGYTF. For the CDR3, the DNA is TGTGCCACCAGTGCCAAGAACAGCTATGGCTACACCTTC.

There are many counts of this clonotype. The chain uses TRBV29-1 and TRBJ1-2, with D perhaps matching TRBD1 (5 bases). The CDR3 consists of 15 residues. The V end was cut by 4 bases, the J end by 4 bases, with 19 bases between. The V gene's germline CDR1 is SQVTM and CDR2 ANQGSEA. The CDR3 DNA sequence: TGCAGCGTTGTTTCATCGGGGCTGGACCGCTATGGCTACACCTTC. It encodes CSVVSSGLDRYGYTF.

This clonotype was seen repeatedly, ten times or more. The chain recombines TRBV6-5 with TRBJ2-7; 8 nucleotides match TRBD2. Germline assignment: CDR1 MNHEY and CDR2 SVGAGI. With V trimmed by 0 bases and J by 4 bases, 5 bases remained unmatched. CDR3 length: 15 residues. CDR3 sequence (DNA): TGTGCCAGCAGTTACTCGCCTAGCGGGCAATACGAGCAGTACTTC. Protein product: CASSYSPSGQYEQYF.

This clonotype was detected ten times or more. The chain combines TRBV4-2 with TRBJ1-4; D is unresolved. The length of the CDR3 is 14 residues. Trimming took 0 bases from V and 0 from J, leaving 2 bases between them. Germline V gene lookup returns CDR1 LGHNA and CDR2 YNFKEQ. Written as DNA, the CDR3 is TGTGCCAGCAGCCAAGACACAACTAATGAAAAACTGTTTTTT. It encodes CASSQDTTNEKLFF.

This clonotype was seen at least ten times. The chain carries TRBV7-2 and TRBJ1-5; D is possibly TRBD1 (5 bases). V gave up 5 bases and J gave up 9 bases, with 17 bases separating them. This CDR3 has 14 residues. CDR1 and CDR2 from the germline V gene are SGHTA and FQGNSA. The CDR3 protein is CASSPFSRGAPQHF. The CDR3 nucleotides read TGTGCCAGCAGCCCATTTTCGAGGGGCGCGCCCCAGCATTTT.

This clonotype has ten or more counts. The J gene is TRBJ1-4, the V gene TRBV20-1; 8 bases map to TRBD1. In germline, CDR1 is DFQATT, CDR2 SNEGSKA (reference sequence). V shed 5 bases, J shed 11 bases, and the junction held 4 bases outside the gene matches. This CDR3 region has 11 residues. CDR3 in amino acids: CSAPRQGKLFF. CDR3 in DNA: TGCAGTGCTCCCCGACAGGGGAAACTGTTTTTT.

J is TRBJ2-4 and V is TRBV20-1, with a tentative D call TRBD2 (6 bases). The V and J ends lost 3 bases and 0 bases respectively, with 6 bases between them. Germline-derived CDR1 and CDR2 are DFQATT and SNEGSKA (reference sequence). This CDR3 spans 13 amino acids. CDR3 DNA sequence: TGCAGTGCTAGGGGACTAGCCAAAAACATTCAGTACTTC. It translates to CSARGLAKNIQYF.